These T cell receptor beta chains were read from a single sample in a study of blood T cell repertoires in COVID-19. This table comes from immunoSEQ multiplex PCR, and its TCRdb copy is limited to in-frame clones, with some not included. The sample contains hundreds of thousands of clones, roughly 90% of which appear only once. Material: PBMCs or T cells enriched from blood (not recorded which). These receptors were collected from a woman aged 45 to 65 who had been exposed to COVID-19. Each CDR3 is given with its conserved first and last residue. The D gene is left open where the match is weak. Size is stated for part of the rows, as once, few or many counts, or as a class when the clone is expanded.

J gene | D gene | V gene | clone size | CDR3 protein | CDR3 DNA
TRBJ2-5 | - | TRBV11-2 | - | CASSLPGVIETQYF | TGTGCCAGCAGCTTACCAGGGGTTATAGAGACCCAGTACTTC
TRBJ2-7 | - | TRBV7-8 | - | CASSLGPSYEQYF | TGTGCCAGCAGCTTAGGGCCTTCCTACGAGCAGTACTTC
TRBJ1-2 | TRBD1 | TRBV2 | - | CASSVYVGQGMGYTF | TGTGCCAGCAGTGTTTATGTAGGACAGGGGATGGGCTACACCTTC
TRBJ1-4 | - | TRBV28 | - | CASSYRQKDEKLFF | TGTGCCAGCAGTTACAGACAAAAGGATGAAAAACTGTTTTTT
TRBJ2-2 | - | TRBV11-2 | - | CASSSGPTNTGELFF | TGTGCCAGCAGCTCAGGGCCCACGAACACCGGGGAGCTGTTTTTT
TRBJ2-1 | TRBD2 | TRBV4-1 | - | CASSQVAGLAGNEQFF | TGCGCCAGCAGCCAAGTTGCTGGACTAGCGGGCAATGAGCAGTTCTTC
TRBJ1-2 | - | TRBV10-3 | - | CAISEGGPYGYTF | TGTGCCATCAGTGAAGGGGGACCCTATGGCTACACCTTC
TRBJ1-6 | - | TRBV4-1 | - | CASSQVEGNDNSPLHF | TGCGCCAGCAGCCAAGTGGAGGGGAACGATAATTCACCCCTCCACTTT
TRBJ1-3 | TRBD1 | TRBV24-1 | - | CATSESTGNSGNTIYF | TGTGCCACCAGTGAGTCGACAGGGAACTCTGGAAACACCATATATTTT
TRBJ2-7 | TRBD1 | TRBV29-1 | - | CSVLAWTGAYEQYF | TGCAGCGTTTTAGCCTGGACAGGGGCCTACGAGCAGTACTTC
TRBJ2-1 | TRBD1 | TRBV7-9 | - | CASSRHRDRDFNEQFF | TGTGCCAGCAGTCGTCACCGGGACAGGGATTTCAATGAGCAGTTCTTC
TRBJ2-6 | - | TRBV6-1 | - | CASSEGTGIPGANVLTF | TGTGCCAGCAGTGAAGGCACAGGGATTCCTGGGGCCAACGTCCTGACTTTC
TRBJ1-2 | - | TRBV4-1 | - | CASSQEYRKARVTF | TGCGCCAGCAGCCAAGAGTATCGGAAGGCGCGGGTCACCTTC
TRBJ2-7 | - | TRBV6-5 | - | CASTTGGLYEQYF | TGTGCCAGCACGACCGGGGGACTCTACGAGCAGTACTTC
TRBJ2-3 | TRBD2 | TRBV7-6 | - | CASSTRTSGPRPDTQYF | TGTGCCAGCAGCACGAGGACTAGCGGGCCACGGCCAGATACGCAGTATTTT
TRBJ2-3 | - | TRBV5-4 | - | CASSLNIFTDTQYF | TGTGCCAGCAGCTTGAACATTTTCACAGATACGCAGTATTTT
TRBJ1-2 | TRBD1 | TRBV7-9 | - | CASSQTGAYGYTF | TGTGCCAGCAGCCAGACAGGGGCCTATGGCTACACCTTC
TRBJ2-1 | - | TRBV30 | - | CAWSGGRGEAEQFF | TGTGCCTGGAGTGGGGGGAGGGGGGAGGCTGAGCAGTTCTTC
TRBJ2-6 | - | TRBV15 | - | CATSRGLDRSNSGANVLTF | TGTGCCACCAGCAGAGGCCTTGACAGGTCTAACTCTGGGGCCAACGTCCTGACTTTC
TRBJ1-2 | - | TRBV19 | - | CASRRGGTYGYTF | TGTGCCAGTAGGCGGGGGGGGACCTATGGCTACACCTTC
TRBJ1-5 | - | TRBV5-4 | few | CASSLDRSNQPQHF | TGTGCCAGCAGCTTGGACAGGAGTAATCAGCCCCAGCATTTT
TRBJ1-6 | TRBD1 | TRBV3-1/TRBV3-2 | - | CASSLGQGAGNSPLHF | TGTGCCAGCAGCTTGGGACAGGGGGCCGGTAATTCACCCCTCCACTTT
TRBJ2-7 | TRBD2 | TRBV29-1 | - | CSVVELAGYEQYF | TGCAGCGTGGTCGAGCTAGCGGGCTACGAGCAGTACTTC
TRBJ2-2 | TRBD1 | TRBV4-1 | - | CASRDRAGGELFF | TGCGCCAGCAGAGACAGGGCAGGCGGGGAGCTGTTTTTT
TRBJ2-3 | TRBD2 | TRBV6-5 | - | CASIPSGVVDTQYF | TGTGCCAGCATCCCCAGCGGGGTTGTAGATACGCAGTATTTT
TRBJ2-7 | TRBD1 | TRBV18 | - | CASSPAGTGILHEQYF | TGTGCCAGCTCACCAGCCGGGACAGGGATTCTCCACGAGCAGTACTTC
TRBJ2-1 | - | TRBV28 | - | CASSDGGAGNEQFF | TGTGCCAGCAGTGACGGAGGGGCGGGGAATGAGCAGTTCTTC
TRBJ1-5 | - | TRBV28 | - | CASTPLGGASNQPQHF | TGTGCCAGCACCCCCCTGGGAGGGGCCAGCAATCAGCCCCAGCATTTT
TRBJ1-2 | TRBD1 | TRBV9 | - | CASSGTGTGYTF | TGTGCCAGCAGCGGGACAGGGACAGGCTACACCTTC
TRBJ1-3 | TRBD1 | TRBV5-6 | - | CASSSRGTGSGNTIYF | TGTGCCAGCAGCTCCCGCGGGACAGGGAGTGGAAACACCATATATTTT
TRBJ1-2 | - | TRBV18 | few | CASSPQRTGNYGYTF | TGTGCCAGCTCACCACAAAGAACGGGGAACTATGGCTACACCTTC
TRBJ2-1 | - | TRBV7-2 | - | CASSFSVSSYNEQFF | TGTGCCAGCAGCTTCTCGGTTAGCTCCTACAATGAGCAGTTCTTC
TRBJ2-7 | TRBD1 | TRBV14 | few | CASSPWGDRGSEQYF | TGTGCCAGCAGCCCGTGGGGCGACAGGGGAAGCGAGCAGTACTTC
TRBJ1-5 | - | TRBV28 | - | CASSLLQGNEPQHF | TGTGCCAGCAGTTTACTTCAGGGAAACGAGCCCCAGCATTTT
TRBJ2-1 | - | TRBV21-1 | - | CASTLRTGGCNNEQFF | TGTGCCAGCACTCTTAGGACGGGGGGGTGCAACAATGAGCAGTTCTTC
TRBJ2-3 | - | TRBV27 | - | CASRSLSTREFRADTQYF | TGTGCCAGCAGGAGCCTGTCGACTAGGGAGTTTCGCGCAGATACGCAGTATTTT
TRBJ1-1 | - | TRBV28 | once | CASRLQGNTEAFF | TGTGCCAGCAGACTACAGGGTAACACTGAAGCTTTCTTT
TRBJ2-1 | TRBD1 | TRBV6-1 | - | CASSGLTGSSYNEQFF | TGTGCCAGCAGTGGCCTGACAGGGAGCTCCTACAATGAGCAGTTCTTC
TRBJ1-5 | - | TRBV5-1 | - | CASSSTFDQPQHF | TGCGCCAGCAGCTCTACCTTCGATCAGCCCCAGCATTTT
TRBJ1-5 | TRBD1 | TRBV2 | - | CASRKLTGVMGQPQHF | TGTGCCAGCAGGAAACTGACAGGGGTGATGGGTCAGCCCCAGCATTTT
TRBJ1-2 | TRBD1 | TRBV29-1 | - | CSVPNYRGRNHGYTF | TGCAGCGTTCCAAACTACAGGGGGCGCAACCATGGCTACACCTTC
TRBJ2-7 | - | TRBV6-2/TRBV6-3 | - | CASSQDSYEQYF | TGTGCCAGCAGCCAAGACAGCTACGAGCAGTACTTC
TRBJ2-1 | TRBD1 | TRBV10-3 | - | CAITAGTGINEQFF | TGTGCCATCACGGCCGGGACAGGGATTAATGAGCAGTTCTTC
TRBJ1-5 | TRBD1 | TRBV7-6 | - | CASSFGQGLHSNQPQHF | TGTGCCAGCAGCTTCGGACAGGGGCTCCATAGCAATCAGCCCCAGCATTTT
TRBJ1-2 | - | TRBV27 | - | CASSGSGNYGYTF | TGTGCCAGCAGTGGTTCAGGGAACTATGGCTACACCTTC
TRBJ1-2 | - | TRBV7-9 | - | CASSLGQGARSNYGYTF | TGTGCCAGCAGCTTAGGGCAGGGCGCCCGTTCTAACTATGGCTACACCTTC
TRBJ2-1 | - | TRBV2 | once | CASNEDRYNEQFF | TGTGCCAGCAACGAGGACAGATACAATGAGCAGTTCTTC
TRBJ1-1 | - | TRBV18 | - | CASSLGGAPEAFF | TGTGCCAGCTCACTAGGTGGAGCCCCTGAAGCTTTCTTT
TRBJ2-3 | - | TRBV3-1/TRBV3-2 | - | CASSQDLRDTQYF | TGTGCCAGCAGCCAAGATCTGAGGGATACGCAGTATTTT
TRBJ2-1 | - | TRBV2 | - | CASEGGNYNEQFF | TGTGCCAGCGAAGGGGGAAACTACAATGAGCAGTTCTTC
TRBJ2-1 | - | TRBV19 | - | CASRTGGLYYNEQFF | TGTGCCAGTAGAACGGGGGGCCTCTACTACAATGAGCAGTTCTTC
TRBJ1-4 | - | TRBV11-2 | - | CASSSSGAANEKLFF | TGTGCCAGCAGCTCCTCAGGGGCGGCTAATGAAAAACTGTTTTTT
TRBJ1-1 | - | TRBV6-5 | - | CASSWSEMNTEAFF | TGTGCCAGCAGTTGGTCTGAGATGAACACTGAAGCTTTCTTT
TRBJ1-2 | - | TRBV19 | - | CASREQGRYYGYTF | TGTGCCAGTAGGGAACAGGGACGGTACTATGGCTACACCTTC
TRBJ1-1 | TRBD1 | TRBV28 | - | CASSQQTGMTEAFF | TGTGCCAGCAGTCAGCAGACAGGGATGACTGAAGCTTTCTTT